The 21 T cell receptor beta chains below all came from one sample that was sequenced in a study of T cells after yellow fever vaccination (dated by TCRdb to about 2019). The method was 5' RACE. Sequenced on an Illumina NovaSeq 6000. TCRdb reworked the public reads: Q25 trimming with fastp, MiXCR clone assembly, productive beta chains retained. CDR3 protein sequences are deduplicated, and each keeps its most common genes and DNA. In this sample the table shows about 220,000 distinct CDR3 sequences, 3% to 4% of which occur a single time. The ten largest clones represent around 3.3% of the sample. The treatment or condition label for this specimen denotes: live attenuated yellow fever vaccine strain. Source: CD4+ T cells sorted from PBMCs, taken 10 days after the yellow fever booster vaccination. The receptors here all came from a man between 18 and 35 years old who received the YFV17D yellow fever vaccine.

This clonotype was found many times. The V gene is TRBV28, the J gene TRBJ2-5; no reliable D call. Per germline, CDR1 MDHEN and CDR2 SYDVKM. Trimming removed 5 bases at V and 0 bases at J, with 13 bases between. The CDR3 is 15 residues long. CDR3 DNA: TGTGCCAGCAGTGGGTCTGCAGGATACCAAGAGACCCAGTACTTC. Its protein product is CASSGSAGYQETQYF.

V and J are TRBV12-3 or TRBV12-4 and TRBJ2-7; 10 nucleotides match TRBD2. This CDR3 is built from 15 residues. Trimming cost V 6 bases and J 2 bases; bases outside gene matches: 7. The CDR3 sequence is CASSPGLAATYEQYF. In nucleotides, the CDR3 is TGTGCCAGCAGCCCCGGACTAGCGGCCACCTACGAGCAGTACTTC.

This clonotype was counted ten times or more. The V and J genes are TRBV5-1 and TRBJ1-6; TRBD1 agrees at 8 bases. The V gene's germline CDR1 is SGHRS and CDR2 YFSETQ. The CDR3 is 15 amino acids. V lost 4 bases and J lost 6; bases outside the gene matches: 6. CDR3 loop: CASSQTTGANSPLHF. In nucleotides, the CDR3 is TGCGCCAGCAGCCAGACGACAGGGGCTAATTCACCCCTCCACTTT.

J is TRBJ1-5 and V is TRBV2; D possibly corresponds to TRBD1 (5 bases). Germline V gene sequence: CDR1 SNHLY, CDR2 FYNNEI. The CDR3 runs to 14 residues. The V gene lost 1 base and the J gene lost 7 bases, with 11 bases spanning the gap. The CDR3 DNA reads TGTGCCAGCAGTGAAGGGCAGGGTATACAGCCCCAGCATTTT. Translating it yields CASSEGQGIQPQHF. The full variable domain, in which reference TRBV2 and TRBJ1-5 provide the parts outside the CDR3, is EPEVTQTPSHQVTQMGQEVILRCVPISNHLYFYWYRQILGQKVEFLVSFYNNEISEKSEIFDDQFSVERPDGSNFTLKIRSTKLEDSAMYFCASSEGQGIQPQHFGDGTRLSIL.

The chain is built from TRBV20-1 and TRBJ2-5; 7 bases fit TRBD2. V dropped 5 bases and J dropped 5; count of bases not matched to a gene: 8. The CDR3 extends over 13 amino acids. Germline V gene data show CDR1 as DFQATT and CDR2 as SNEGSKA (reference sequence). The CDR3 reads CSAWEGSGETQYF. The CDR3 DNA is TGCAGTGCTTGGGAGGGGTCGGGGGAGACCCAGTACTTC.

This clonotype was recorded at least ten times. The V and J genes are TRBV6-5 and TRBJ2-1; TRBD1 matches at 8 bases. CDR1 is MNHEY, CDR2 SVGAGI, per germline. V was pared by 6 bases and J by 15 bases, with 10 bases of the junction left unmatched. The CDR3 covers 12 residues. This CDR3 is CASSNPGQDLFF. For the CDR3, the DNA is TGTGCCAGCAGCAACCCGGGACAGGACCTGTTCTTC.

This clonotype has a count of ten or more. This chain uses TRBV7-8 with TRBJ2-5; perhaps D is TRBD1 or TRBD2 (6 bases each). This CDR3 spans 15 amino acids. V lost 2 bases, J lost 2 bases, and 12 bases lay in between. Germline lookup yields CDR1 SGHVS and CDR2 FQNEAQ. CDR3 protein: CASSLRETGQETQYF. In nucleotides, the CDR3 is TGTGCCAGCAGCTTACGGGAGACAGGACAAGAGACCCAGTACTTC.

V is TRBV12-3 or TRBV12-4 and J is TRBJ1-1; possibly TRBD1 for D (6 bases). This CDR3 is built from 12 residues. V shed 5 bases and J shed 11 bases, with 15 bases lying between them. CDR3 amino acids: CASSPNRERAFF. CDR3 in DNA: TGTGCCAGCAGTCCCAACAGGGAACGCGCTTTCTTT.

The chain links TRBV5-1 to TRBJ2-2, with a weak D call TRBD2 (6 bases). Germline V gene sequence: CDR1 SGHRS, CDR2 YFSETQ. V shed 4 bases and J shed 5 bases, with 15 bases lying between them. This CDR3 has 15 amino acids. The DNA for the CDR3 is TGCGCCAGCAGCACACGCGGGGACGCTACCGGGGAGCTGTTTTTT. It is translated as CASSTRGDATGELFF.

This clonotype was counted at least ten times. The V and J genes are TRBV6-1 and TRBJ1-4, with D possibly being TRBD1 (5 bases). The CDR3 runs to 12 residues. Germline CDR1 reads MNHNS; CDR2 reads SASEGT. V was shortened by 2 bases and J by 8 bases, with 6 bases between the two germline ends. The CDR3 DNA reads as TGTGCCAGCAGTGAACGGGGCGAAAAACTGTTTTTT. Its protein is CASSERGEKLFF.

Only a few counts were recorded for this clonotype. This chain connects TRBV10-2 to TRBJ1-5; D is undetermined. The CDR3 length is 14 residues. V shed 4 bases and J shed 0 bases, with 7 bases lying between them. Germline V gene data show CDR1 as WSHSY and CDR2 as SAAADI. The CDR3 sequence is CASSGDGSNQPQHF. CDR3 bases: TGCGCCAGCAGTGGAGACGGTAGCAATCAGCCCCAGCATTTT.

This chain joins TRBV5-1 and TRBJ1-1; maybe TRBD1 (5 bases). This CDR3 is 14 amino acids long. CDR1 SGHRS and CDR2 YFSETQ come from the germline V gene. V gave up 3 bases and J gave up 1 base, with 10 bases separating them. The CDR3 loop reads CASSSYGQNTEAFF. The CDR3 DNA reads as TGCGCCAGCAGCTCCTATGGACAGAACACTGAAGCTTTCTTT.

This clonotype was counted between two and nine times. The chain couples TRBV3-1 to TRBJ2-1; no reliable D call. Germline values: CDR1 LGHDT, CDR2 YNNKEL (reference sequence). V was pared by 5 bases and J by 7 bases, with 18 bases between. The length of the CDR3 is 15 residues. CDR3 protein: CASSASELHWNEQFF. CDR3 coding DNA: TGTGCCAGCAGCGCTTCCGAGCTCCACTGGAATGAGCAGTTCTTC.

This chain connects TRBV4-2 to TRBJ1-3; D might be TRBD1 (5 bases). CDR1 and CDR2 from the germline V gene are LGHNA and YNFKEQ. The CDR3 has 16 amino acids. V lost 3 bases and J lost 0, with 12 bases in between. CDR3 DNA sequence: TGTGCCAGCAGCCAGGGGACGGTGATCTCTGGAAACACCATATATTTT. It encodes CASSQGTVISGNTIYF.

This clonotype has ten or more counts. The chain is built from TRBV12-3 or TRBV12-4 and TRBJ2-3; 9 positions match TRBD2. The J segment lost 1 base and the V segment lost 7 bases, leaving 6 bases of the junction unmatched. The CDR3 totals 15 residues. CDR3 nucleotide sequence: TGTGCCAGCAACCTGCGGGGGGGCGGCACAGATACGCAGTATTTT. It yields the protein CASNLRGGGTDTQYF.

The CDR3 nucleotides read TGCGCCAGCAGCTTGGCTCCGCCGGATGAAAAACTGTTTTTT. It yields the protein CASSLAPPDEKLFF. The chain carries TRBV5-1 and TRBJ1-4; D not certain. CDR1 and CDR2 (germline): SGHRS, YFSETQ. Between the trimmed V and J ends, which lost 0 bases and 6 bases, there was a span of 9 bases. The CDR3 has 14 amino acids.

In its sample, this clonotype was seen many times. The chain couples TRBV20-1 to TRBJ2-5; tentatively, D is TRBD1 or TRBD2 (5 bases each). The V gene lost 1 base and the J gene lost 5 bases, with 26 bases spanning the gap. Per germline, CDR1 DFQATT and CDR2 SNEGSKA (reference sequence). The CDR3 has 18 residues. Here the CDR3 reads CSARGPLRDRTDWETQYF. CDR3 in DNA: TGCAGTGCTAGAGGGCCGCTCCGGGACCGGACGGACTGGGAGACCCAGTACTTC.

This clonotype was seen at least ten times. J is TRBJ1-4 and V is TRBV5-1; D gene ambiguous. The CDR3 totals 15 residues. The V and J ends lost 1 base and 0 bases respectively, with 7 bases between them. The germline CDR1 and CDR2 sequences are SGHRS and YFSETQ. The DNA for the CDR3 is TGCGCCAGCAGCTTGACACTTCCAACTAATGAAAAACTGTTTTTT. Its translation: CASSLTLPTNEKLFF.

The chain is built from TRBV12-3 or TRBV12-4 and TRBJ2-5, with a possible D match to TRBD2 (6 bases). Trimming shortened V by 5 bases and J by 4 bases, and 17 bases separated the two germline ends. This CDR3 contains 15 residues. CDR3 nucleotides: TGTGCCAGCAGTCCCGGGACTTTAGAAAGAGAGACCCAGTACTTC. Its protein product is CASSPGTLERETQYF.

This clonotype showed up many times. V is TRBV27 and J is TRBJ1-6, with no clear D. The CDR3 sequence is 14 residues long. V was pared by 6 bases and J by 10 bases, with 16 bases between. Germline CDR1 MNHEY, CDR2 SMNVEV (reference sequence). The CDR3 nucleotides are TGTGCCAGCAGACAAGCGCAGGTCAACTCACCCCTCCACTTT. It codes for CASRQAQVNSPLHF.

This clonotype has at least ten counts. This chain connects TRBV3-1 to TRBJ1-6; 8 positions match TRBD1. Germline V gene sequence: CDR1 LGHDT, CDR2 YNNKEL (reference sequence). Germline trimming cut 5 bases from V and 8 bases from J; bases unmatched to any gene: 2. This CDR3 comprises 13 residues. CDR3 residues: CASSTGQDSPLHF. The DNA of the CDR3 is TGTGCCAGCAGCACGGGACAGGATTCACCCCTCCACTTT.